This paragraph covers one T cell receptor (beta chain) sequence. Trimming left V 5 bases short and J 7 bases short, with 14 bases between. The CDR3 sequence is 13 residues long. Germline V CDR1 and CDR2: MDHEN, SYDVKM. TCRdb re-derived calls from the RACE reads in MiXCR, one entry per CDR3 protein. The sample has roughly 50,000 distinct CDR3 sequences, 9.9% seen once; the top ten hold approximately 1.7%. The data were obtained in a study of human T cells and chemical hapten exposure. Background on the study: Sensitization was performed using 2% DPC on an approximately 2 cm by approximately 2 cm upper inner arm skin site.

Specified time point: patch test 2, 6 weeks after DPC sensitization. Specified treatment: therapeutic diphenylcyclopropenone sensitization with weekly scalp DPC. The input for sequencing was whole blood, taken in connection with sensitization to the hapten diphenylcyclopropenone (DPC). This sequence joins TRBV28 and TRBJ1-2, with unresolved D. This receptor was taken from a woman in her fifties or sixties with alopecia areata. Some clones in this sample may be carry-over from other donors' samples. The CDR3 DNA is TGTGCCAGCAGTACCCCGGGAGTTTTTGGCTACACCTTC. Translated: CASSTPGVFGYTF.